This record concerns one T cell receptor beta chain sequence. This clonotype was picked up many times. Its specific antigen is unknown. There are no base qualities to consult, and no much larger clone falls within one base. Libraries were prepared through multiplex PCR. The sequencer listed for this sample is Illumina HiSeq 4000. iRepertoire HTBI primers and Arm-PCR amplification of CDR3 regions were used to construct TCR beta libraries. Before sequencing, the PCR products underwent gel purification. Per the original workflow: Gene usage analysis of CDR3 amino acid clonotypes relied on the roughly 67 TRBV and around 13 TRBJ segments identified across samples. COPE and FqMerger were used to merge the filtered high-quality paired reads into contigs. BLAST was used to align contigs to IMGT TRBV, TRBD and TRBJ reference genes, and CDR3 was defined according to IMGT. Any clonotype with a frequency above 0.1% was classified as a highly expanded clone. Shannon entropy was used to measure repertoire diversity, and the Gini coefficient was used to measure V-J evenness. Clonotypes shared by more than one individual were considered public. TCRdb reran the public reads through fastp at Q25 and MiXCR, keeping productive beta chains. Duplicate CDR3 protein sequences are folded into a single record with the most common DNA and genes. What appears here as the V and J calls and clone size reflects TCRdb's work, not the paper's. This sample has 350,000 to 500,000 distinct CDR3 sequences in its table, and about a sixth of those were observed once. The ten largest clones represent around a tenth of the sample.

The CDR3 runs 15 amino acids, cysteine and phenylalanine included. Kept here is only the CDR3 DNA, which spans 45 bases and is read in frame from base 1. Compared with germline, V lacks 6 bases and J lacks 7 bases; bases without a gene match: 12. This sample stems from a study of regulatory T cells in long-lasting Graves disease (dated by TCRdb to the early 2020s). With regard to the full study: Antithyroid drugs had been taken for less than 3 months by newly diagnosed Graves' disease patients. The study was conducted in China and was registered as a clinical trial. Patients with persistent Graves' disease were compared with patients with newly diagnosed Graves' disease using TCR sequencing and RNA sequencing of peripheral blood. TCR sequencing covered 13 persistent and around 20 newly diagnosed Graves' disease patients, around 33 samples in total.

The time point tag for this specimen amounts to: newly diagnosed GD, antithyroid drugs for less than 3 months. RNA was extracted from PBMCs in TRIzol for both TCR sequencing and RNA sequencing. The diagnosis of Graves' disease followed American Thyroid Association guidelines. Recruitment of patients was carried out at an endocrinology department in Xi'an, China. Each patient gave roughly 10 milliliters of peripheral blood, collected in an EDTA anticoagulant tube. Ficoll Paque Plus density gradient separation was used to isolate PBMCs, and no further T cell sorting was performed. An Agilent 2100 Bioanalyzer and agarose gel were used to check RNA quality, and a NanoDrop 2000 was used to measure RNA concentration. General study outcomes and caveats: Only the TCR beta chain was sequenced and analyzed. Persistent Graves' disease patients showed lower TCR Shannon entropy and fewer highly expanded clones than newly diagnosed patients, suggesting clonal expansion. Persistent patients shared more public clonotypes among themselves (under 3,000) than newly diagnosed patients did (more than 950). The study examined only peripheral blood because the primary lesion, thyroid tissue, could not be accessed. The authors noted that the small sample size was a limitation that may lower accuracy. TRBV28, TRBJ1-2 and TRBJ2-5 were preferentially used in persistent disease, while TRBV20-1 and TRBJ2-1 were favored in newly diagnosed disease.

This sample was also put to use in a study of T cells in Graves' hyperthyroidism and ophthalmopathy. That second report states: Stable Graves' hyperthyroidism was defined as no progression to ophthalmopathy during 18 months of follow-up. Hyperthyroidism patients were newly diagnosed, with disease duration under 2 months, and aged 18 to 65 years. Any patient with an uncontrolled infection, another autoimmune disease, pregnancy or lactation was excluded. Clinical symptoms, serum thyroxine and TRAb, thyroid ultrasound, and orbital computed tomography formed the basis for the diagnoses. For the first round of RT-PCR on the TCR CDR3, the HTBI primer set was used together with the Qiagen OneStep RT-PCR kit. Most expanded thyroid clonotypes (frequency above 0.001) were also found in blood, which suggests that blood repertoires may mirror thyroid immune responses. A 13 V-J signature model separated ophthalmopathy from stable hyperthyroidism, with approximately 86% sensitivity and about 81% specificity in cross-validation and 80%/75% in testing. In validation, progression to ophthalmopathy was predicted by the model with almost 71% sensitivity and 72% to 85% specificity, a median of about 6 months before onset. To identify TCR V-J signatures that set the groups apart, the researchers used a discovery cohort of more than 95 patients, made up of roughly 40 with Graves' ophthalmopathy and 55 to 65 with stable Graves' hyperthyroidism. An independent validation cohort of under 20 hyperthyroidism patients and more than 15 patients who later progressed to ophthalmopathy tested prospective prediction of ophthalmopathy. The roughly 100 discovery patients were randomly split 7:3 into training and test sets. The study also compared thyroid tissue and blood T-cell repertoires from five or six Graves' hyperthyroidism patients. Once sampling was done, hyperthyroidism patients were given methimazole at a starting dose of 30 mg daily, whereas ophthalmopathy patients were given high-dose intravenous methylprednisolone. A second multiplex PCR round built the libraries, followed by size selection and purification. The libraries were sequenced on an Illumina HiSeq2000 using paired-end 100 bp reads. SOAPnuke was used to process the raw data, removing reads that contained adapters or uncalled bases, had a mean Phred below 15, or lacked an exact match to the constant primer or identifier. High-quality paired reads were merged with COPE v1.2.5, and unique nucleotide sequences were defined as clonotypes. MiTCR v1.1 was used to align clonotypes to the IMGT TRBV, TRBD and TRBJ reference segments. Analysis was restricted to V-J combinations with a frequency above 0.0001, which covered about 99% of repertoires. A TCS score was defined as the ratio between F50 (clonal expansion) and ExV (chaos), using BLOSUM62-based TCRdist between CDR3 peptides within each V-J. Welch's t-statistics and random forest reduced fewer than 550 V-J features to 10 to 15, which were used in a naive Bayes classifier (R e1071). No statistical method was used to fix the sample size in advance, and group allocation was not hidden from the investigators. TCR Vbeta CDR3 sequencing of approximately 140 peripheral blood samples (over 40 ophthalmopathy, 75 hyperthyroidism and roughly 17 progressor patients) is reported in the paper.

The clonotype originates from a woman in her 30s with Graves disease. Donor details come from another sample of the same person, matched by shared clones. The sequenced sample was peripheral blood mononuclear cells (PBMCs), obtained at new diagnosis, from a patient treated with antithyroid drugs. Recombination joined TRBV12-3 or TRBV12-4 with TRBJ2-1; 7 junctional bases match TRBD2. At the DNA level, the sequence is TGTGCCAGCAGCCTGTGGGGGAGGGCAGGAAATGAGCAGTTCTTC. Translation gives CASSLWGRAGNEQFF.